This T cell receptor beta chain was found in a study of T cell changes during pregnancy in multiple sclerosis (dated by TCRdb to the late 2010s). Study-level background: The study examined how the T cell repertoire changed over the course of pregnancy in women with multiple sclerosis.

The CDR3 holds 19 amino acids from the cysteine to the phenylalanine. The only DNA kept is the CDR3, 57 bases in frame from the first base. Sequences MDHEN (CDR1) and SYDVKM (CDR2) are obtained from the germline V gene. The germline V and J ends show losses of 6 bases and 2 bases respectively, and no gene match explains 20 bases of the junction. Receptor libraries were prepared by the immunoSEQ multiplex PCR assay. TCRdb stores this immuneACCESS table with in-frame sequences only. Part of the clones is absent; in the studies checked, under half of the shortfall reflects unresolved V genes, and no reason is known for the rest. The sample yields tens of thousands of clones; about nine tenths were counted once. Around 0.7% of the sample is held by the ten biggest clonotypes. This clone has just one count. Its antigen remains undetermined. No base quality information exists; no much larger clone differs at one position.

The source was peripheral blood, collected in the third trimester of pregnancy. This TCR derives from a female donor in good health, enrolled as a control in a pregnancy study. The sequence is built from TRBV28 and TRBJ2-7; 9 central nucleotides agree with TRBD2. CDR3 protein: CASRRPGLAYPLEAYEQYF. The bases read TGTGCCAGCAGGCGACCGGGACTAGCTTACCCTCTAGAAGCCTACGAGCAGTACTTC.